The subject of this entry is one T cell receptor beta chain. The antigen remains undetermined. 13 Jbeta primers and 60 Vbeta primers were used for the PCR. Data came from immunoSEQ multiplex PCR; TCRdb stores just in-frame clones and leaves some out. Here the sample spans around 76,000 clones, nearly 80% being singletons. Germline assignment: CDR1 SGHRS and CDR2 YFSETQ. Unmatched junction bases numbered 5, after V lost 4 bases and J lost 4 bases. The CDR3 contains 14 residues. These data come from a study of cytomegalovirus exposure and HLA in healthy donors. Whole-study findings and limits: With DRB1 most and HLA-C fewest, TCR association rates differed between HLA loci in a later analysis.

Material for sequencing was PBMCs. The J gene is TRBJ1-1, the V gene TRBV5-1; 9 bases are a match to TRBD1. The receptor comes from a woman in her 40s in good health and CMV-seropositive. The CDR3 region is CASSPGTGSTEAFF. The CDR3 nucleotides are TGCGCCAGCAGCCCCGGGACAGGGTCCACTGAAGCTTTCTTT.